Below are 15 T cell receptor beta chains sequenced from a single sample in a study of beta chain features in type 1 diabetes. Study-wide results and limits: There was a moderate but significant shortening of TCRB CDR3s in all four CD4+ subsets of Type 1 diabetes patients.

Expressed TCRB transcripts were sequenced after all isolated RNA was converted to cDNA. TCRdb's copy holds only in-frame clones and misses some; the assay was immunoSEQ multiplex PCR. The sample lists hundreds of thousands of clones; around 15% were seen once. These receptors' targets are unknown. The sample was naive CD4+ T cells from blood. The receptor source for this set is a man aged 18-30 years with type 1 diabetes.

The sample holds a few counts of this clone. The gene calls are TRBV5-1 and TRBJ2-1; 7 bases fit TRBD1. J lost 4 bases, V lost 0 bases, and 4 bases had no gene match. Germline CDR1 SGHRS, CDR2 YFSETQ. The length of the CDR3 is 15 residues. CDR3 sequence reads: CASSLGTGEYNEQFF. CDR3 sequence (DNA): TGCGCCAGCAGCTTGGGGACAGGTGAATACAATGAGCAGTTCTTC. Combining the CDR3 with reference TRBV5-1 and TRBJ2-1 gives the whole variable domain KAGVTQTPRYLIKTRGQQVTLSCSPISGHRSVSWYQQTPGQGLQFLFEYFSETQRNKGNFPGRFSGRQFSNSRSEMNVSTLELGDSALYLCASSLGTGEYNEQFFGPGTRLTVL.

This chain joins TRBV30 and TRBJ1-1, with D hard to call. Trimming removed 3 bases at V and 1 base at J, with 6 bases between. The CDR3 sequence is 12 residues long. Germline CDR1 reads GTSNPN; CDR2 reads SVGIG (reference sequence). CDR3 protein: CAWSHWNTEAFF. CDR3 DNA: TGTGCCTGGAGCCATTGGAACACTGAAGCTTTCTTT.

The gene calls are TRBV30 and TRBJ1-2; TRBD1 matches 7 bases. Germline CDR1 reads GTSNPN; CDR2 reads SVGIG (reference sequence). Trimming at V came to 3 bases and at J to 0 bases, leaving 4 bases not matched to a gene. The CDR3 consists of 14 residues. DNA of the CDR3: TGTGCCTGGAGGGAGGGGACAGCTAACTATGGCTACACCTTC. Translated: CAWREGTANYGYTF.

The chain links TRBV18 to TRBJ1-3; D call uncertain. This CDR3 is 16 amino acids long. Germline V gives CDR1 KGHSH, CDR2 LQKENI. V lost 6 bases and J 0 bases, leaving 15 bases between the germline ends. The CDR3 DNA is TGTGCCAGCTCTTCATCACTCTATGACTCTGGAAACACCATATATTTT. It encodes CASSSSLYDSGNTIYF. Full variable domain (missing parts from reference TRBV18 and TRBJ1-3): NAGVMQNPRHLVRRRGQEARLRCSPMKGHSHVYWYRQLPEEGLKFMVYLQKENIIDESGMPKERFSAEFPKEGPSILRIQQVVRGDSAAYFCASSSSLYDSGNTIYFGEGSWLTVV.

This clone has a handful of counts. The chain joins TRBV30 to TRBJ1-1, with no clear D. Trimming removed 5 bases at V and 0 bases at J, with 10 bases between. From germline, CDR1 is GTSNPN and CDR2 SVGIG (reference sequence). The CDR3 has 13 residues. CDR3 coding DNA: TGTGCCTGGGTGGGGATGATGAACACTGAAGCTTTCTTT. Its translation: CAWVGMMNTEAFF.

The V and J genes are TRBV7-2 and TRBJ2-7; no reliable D call. The V gene's germline CDR1 is SGHTA and CDR2 FQGNSA. V lost 1 base and J lost 6, with 10 bases in between. This CDR3 spans 13 amino acids. CDR3 loop: CASSLGPGGEQYF. The CDR3, as DNA: TGTGCCAGCAGCTTAGGACCTGGCGGCGAGCAGTACTTC.

The CDR3 DNA reads TGTGCCTGGAGCGCCGCTAGCGGGAGGTACGAGCAGTACTTC. It is translated as CAWSAASGRYEQYF. The chain employs TRBV30 and TRBJ2-7; 11 nucleotides align to TRBD2. This CDR3 comprises 14 residues. The junction had 5 bases not matched to a gene; V was cut back by 3 bases and J by 4 bases. Germline loops: CDR1 GTSNPN, CDR2 SVGIG (reference sequence). The full variable domain, rest sourced from reference TRBV30 and TRBJ2-7, is SQTIHQWPATLVQPVGSPLSLECTVEGTSNPNLYWYRQAAGRGLQLLFYSVGIGQISSEVPQNLSASRPQDRQFILSSKKLLLSDSGFYLCAWSAASGRYEQYFGPGTRLTVT.

The chain recombines TRBV30 with TRBJ2-7, with D perhaps given as TRBD1 or TRBD2 (5 bases each). Germline assignment: CDR1 GTSNPN and CDR2 SVGIG (reference sequence). The CDR3 runs to 16 residues. Between the trimmed V and J ends, which lost 0 bases and 6 bases, there was a span of 21 bases. As DNA, the CDR3 is TGTGCCTGGAGTGTCGGAGCCACCGGGACGGGCTTCGAGCAGTACTTC. This gives the protein CAWSVGATGTGFEQYF. The full variable domain, in which reference TRBV30 and TRBJ2-7 provide the parts outside the CDR3, is SQTIHQWPATLVQPVGSPLSLECTVEGTSNPNLYWYRQAAGRGLQLLFYSVGIGQISSEVPQNLSASRPQDRQFILSSKKLLLSDSGFYLCAWSVGATGTGFEQYFGPGTRLTVT.

V is TRBV13 and J is TRBJ2-5, with D tentatively TRBD1 (6 bases). Germline V gives CDR1 PRHDT, CDR2 FYEKMQ (reference sequence). The V end was cut by 6 bases, the J end by 2 bases, with 13 bases between. This CDR3 comprises 14 residues. In nucleotides, the CDR3 is TGTGCCAGCAGATTCAGGACAGAACAAGAGACCCAGTACTTC. Protein sequence: CASRFRTEQETQYF.

This clone was detected once. The rearrangement joins TRBV7-6 to TRBJ2-1, with 7 bases matching TRBD2. Germline loops: CDR1 SGHVS, CDR2 FNYEAQ. The CDR3 runs 15 residues. V trimming: 5 bases; J trimming: 2 bases; junction bases outside the gene matches: 6. CDR3 in amino acids: CASSAGLGPYNEQFF. CDR3 nucleotides: TGTGCCAGCAGCGCCGGACTAGGGCCCTACAATGAGCAGTTCTTC.

This clone was seen a few times. The J gene is TRBJ1-2, the V gene TRBV5-1; 7 bases fit TRBD1. Per the germline V gene, CDR1 is SGHRS and CDR2 is YFSETQ. The V and J ends lost 4 bases and 6 bases, in that order; junction bases with no gene match: 12. The CDR3 contains 15 residues. The CDR3 DNA follows: TGCGCCAGCAGCACAAACAGGGGTGAAATGAATGGCTACACCTTC. Translation: CASSTNRGEMNGYTF.

The chain is built from TRBV5-1 and TRBJ2-2; weak D call: TRBD2 (6 bases). CDR1 is SGHRS and CDR2 is YFSETQ in the germline V gene. The CDR3 is 15 residues long. The V end was cut by 1 base, the J end by 1 base, with 8 bases between. This CDR3 reads CASSLRGENTGELFF. The CDR3, as DNA: TGCGCCAGCAGCTTGCGCGGGGAGAACACCGGGGAGCTGTTTTTT.

A few counts support this clone. This chain joins TRBV27 and TRBJ1-6, with D possibly being TRBD1 (5 bases). V was cut by 3 bases and J by 11 bases, with 8 bases left in between. This CDR3 is 12 amino acids long. From germline, CDR1 is MNHEY and CDR2 SMNVEV (reference sequence). The CDR3 loop is CASSFRDTPLHF. In DNA form, the CDR3 reads TGTGCCAGCAGTTTCAGGGATACACCCCTCCACTTT.

This clone has just a few counts. The chain is built from TRBV18 and TRBJ2-1, with 11 bases aligning to TRBD2. Germline CDR1 and CDR2: KGHSH and LQKENI. This CDR3 spans 16 amino acids. V was pared by 3 bases and J by 4 bases, with 5 bases of the junction left unmatched. CDR3 residues: CASSPLLAGAYNEQFF. The DNA of the CDR3 is TGTGCCAGCTCACCCTTACTAGCGGGGGCTTACAATGAGCAGTTCTTC.

This clone occurred a few times. The V gene is TRBV11-2, the J gene TRBJ2-1, with 7 bases that match TRBD2. V gave up 1 base and J gave up 8 bases; unmatched junction bases: 8. CDR1 is SGHAT and CDR2 is FQNNGV in the germline V gene. This CDR3 has 15 amino acids. CDR3 in amino acids: CASSLASGIFDEQFF. CDR3 coding DNA: TGTGCCAGCAGCTTAGCCAGCGGGATCTTCGATGAGCAGTTCTTC.